What follows are 29 T cell receptor beta chains derived from one specimen sequenced in a study of blood T cells in healthy people across ages. The authors ran a second PCR of roughly 6 to 12 cycles using a sample-barcoded 5' primer and a J-beta primer mix. TCRdb reprocessed the 5' RACE reads via MiXCR and lists one record per CDR3 protein. This table has about 1.8 million distinct CDR3 sequences, around 50% appearing once. The specimen was blood. These receptors all stem from a middle-aged woman in good health.

This clonotype was picked up a small number of times. The chain joins TRBV4-3 to TRBJ2-1; D is perhaps TRBD1 or TRBD2 (5 bases each). The CDR3 consists of 14 residues. The V end was cut by 1 base, the J end by 9 bases, with 13 bases between. CDR1 LGHNA and CDR2 YSLEER come from the germline V gene. The CDR3 reads CASSQAVGTGEQFF. In DNA, the CDR3 is TGCGCCAGCAGCCAAGCTGTGGGGACGGGTGAGCAGTTCTTC.

The chain carries TRBV20-1 and TRBJ2-3, with D uncertain. Germline CDR1 is DFQATT and CDR2 is SNEGSKA (reference sequence). Trimming left V 3 bases short and J 5 bases short, with 9 bases between. This CDR3 is built from 12 residues. The CDR3 DNA reads TGCAGTGCTAGGGGCCACCTAGATACGCAGTATTTT. This codes for CSARGHLDTQYF.

The chain recombines TRBV3-1 with TRBJ2-3; the D is unclear. The CDR3 consists of 15 residues. The V end lost 2 bases, the J end lost 2 bases, and 11 bases lay between the germline ends. The V gene's germline CDR1 is LGHDT and CDR2 YNNKEL (reference sequence). This CDR3 is CASSQYRADTDTQYF. CDR3 DNA sequence: TGTGCCAGCAGCCAATATAGGGCGGACACAGATACGCAGTATTTT.

The chain uses TRBV20-1 and TRBJ2-1; 12 positions agree with TRBD2. This CDR3 region has 14 residues. In germline, CDR1 is DFQATT, CDR2 SNEGSKA (reference sequence). CDR3 DNA sequence: TGCATAGCATCCGGGACTAGCGGGTCAAATGAGCAGTTCTTC. It yields the protein CIASGTSGSNEQFF.

V and J are TRBV7-2 and TRBJ2-3; D unresolved. Looked up from germline, CDR1 is SGHTA and CDR2 is FQGNSA. Trimming cost V 2 bases and J 2 bases, with 8 bases left between them. The CDR3 is 14 amino acids. CDR3: CASSLIGPTDTQYF. For the CDR3, the DNA is TGTGCCAGCAGCTTAATCGGCCCCACAGATACGCAGTATTTT.

The V and J genes are TRBV20-1 and TRBJ1-6; 7 bases fit TRBD1. The CDR3 contains 17 residues. The V gene's germline CDR1 is DFQATT and CDR2 SNEGSKA (reference sequence). Germline trimming cut 0 bases from V and 6 bases from J; bases unmatched to any gene: 11. This CDR3 is CSARDRETGFVNSPLHF. The CDR3 DNA follows: TGCAGTGCTAGAGATAGGGAGACAGGGTTCGTTAATTCACCCCTCCACTTT.

This clonotype was seen more than once but under ten times. V usage is TRBV5-6 and J usage is TRBJ2-5; 7 bases match TRBD1. V shed 0 bases, J shed 3 bases, and the junction held 5 bases outside the gene matches. CDR3 length: 15 amino acids. Per germline, CDR1 SGHDT and CDR2 YYEEEE. CDR3 sequence (DNA): TGTGCCAGCAGCTTGGACCAACAGGGGAAAGAGACCCAGTACTTC. As protein: CASSLDQQGKETQYF. The variable domain in full, completed from reference TRBV5-6 and TRBJ2-5, reads DAGVTQSPTHLIKTRGQQVTLRCSPKSGHDTVSWYQQALGQGPQFIFQYYEEEERQRGNFPDRFSGHQFPNYSSELNVNALLLGDSALYLCASSLDQQGKETQYFGPGTRLLVL.

The V and J genes are TRBV20-1 and TRBJ2-4, with TRBD2 matching over 12 bases. Germline V lookup: CDR1 DFQATT, CDR2 SNEGSKA (reference sequence). CDR3 length: 15 amino acids. The junction had 6 bases not matched to a gene; V was cut back by 4 bases and J by 5 bases. The CDR3 DNA follows: TGCAGTGCTACTTCTAGCGGGGGGGCGGAAAACATTCAGTACTTC. This encodes CSATSSGGAENIQYF.

V usage is TRBV28 and J usage is TRBJ2-1, with 10 bases that match TRBD1. Germline V gene sequence: CDR1 MDHEN, CDR2 SYDVKM. This CDR3 contains 14 residues. The J segment lost 6 bases and the V segment lost 7 bases, leaving 6 bases of the junction unmatched. Written as DNA, the CDR3 is TGTGCCAGCAACCCGGGACAGGGGTTCAATGAGCAGTTCTTC. Its translation: CASNPGQGFNEQFF.

This clonotype was observed a few times. V is TRBV6-2 or TRBV6-3 and J is TRBJ2-1; maybe TRBD2 (6 bases). CDR3 length: 16 residues. Between the trimmed V and J ends, which lost 4 bases and 0 bases, there was a span of 13 bases. In germline, CDR1 is MNHEY, CDR2 SVGEGT. CDR3 in amino acids: CASSSSSGSSYNEQFF. The CDR3, as DNA: TGTGCCAGCAGTTCCAGTAGCGGAAGCTCCTACAATGAGCAGTTCTTC.

This chain connects TRBV2 to TRBJ2-3; D remains ambiguous. Germline V gene data show CDR1 as SNHLY and CDR2 as FYNNEI. There are 14 residues in the CDR3. V gave up 2 bases and J gave up 6 bases, with 12 bases separating them. DNA of the CDR3: TGTGCCAGCAGTGAACAAGGGTTAGGGGATACGCAGTATTTT. Translating it yields CASSEQGLGDTQYF. Drawing the rest from reference TRBV2 and TRBJ2-3, the complete variable domain is EPEVTQTPSHQVTQMGQEVILRCVPISNHLYFYWYRQILGQKVEFLVSFYNNEISEKSEIFDDQFSVERPDGSNFTLKIRSTKLEDSAMYFCASSEQGLGDTQYFGPGTRLTVL.

DNA of the CDR3: TGCGCCAGCAGACAGGGGCCCAATGAGCAGTACTTC. Protein: CASRQGPNEQYF. The J gene is TRBJ2-5, the V gene TRBV5-1; 7 bases match TRBD1. The CDR3 runs 12 residues. Germline CDR1 SGHRS, CDR2 YFSETQ. The trim removed 5 bases at V and 11 bases at J, leaving 9 bases unmatched.

This chain uses TRBV9 with TRBJ1-2; D gene unclear. Germline V gene lookup returns CDR1 SGDLS and CDR2 YYNGEE. The CDR3 consists of 17 residues. The V end lost 0 bases, the J end lost 2 bases, and 17 bases lay between the germline ends. Here the CDR3 reads CASSVDFDPSSNYGYTF. The CDR3 nucleotides read TGTGCCAGCAGCGTAGACTTTGACCCCAGTTCCAACTATGGCTACACCTTC.

The chain is built from TRBV12-3 or TRBV12-4 and TRBJ2-3; the match to TRBD1 covers 7 bases. There are 15 residues in the CDR3. Trimming removed 5 bases from V and 5 bases from J; junction bases left unmatched: 10. The CDR3 bases are TGTGCCAGCAGTCCTGATACAGGGGTTGGAGATACGCAGTATTTT. Translated, it gives CASSPDTGVGDTQYF.

CDR3 coding DNA: TGTGCCAGCCGCGGGTGGGCGGGACAGACGCTCTATGGCTACACCTTC. It yields the protein CASRGWAGQTLYGYTF. The chain carries TRBV6-5 and TRBJ1-2; 7 bases map to TRBD1. From germline, CDR1 is MNHEY and CDR2 SVGAGI. V trimming: 8 bases; J trimming: 4 bases; junction bases outside the gene matches: 16. The CDR3 runs to 16 residues.

The chain uses TRBV28 and TRBJ2-3; 7 nucleotides agree with TRBD1. CDR3 length: 15 residues. Germline values: CDR1 MDHEN, CDR2 SYDVKM. V lost 3 bases, J lost 4 bases, and 7 bases stayed unmatched. The DNA of the CDR3 is TGTGCCAGCAGTTTTAAGGGGGCGATGCCAGATACGCAGTATTTT. Translated, it gives CASSFKGAMPDTQYF.

The gene calls are TRBV4-1 and TRBJ1-1; D perhaps matches TRBD1 (6 bases). V lost 3 bases, J lost 0 bases, and 11 bases lay in between. CDR3 size: 15 residues. Germline V gene sequence: CDR1 MGHRA, CDR2 YSYEKL. The CDR3 coding sequence is TGCGCCAGCAGCCAGGGGGGCGGCTTGAACACTGAAGCTTTCTTT. This translates into CASSQGGGLNTEAFF.

This clonotype was observed many times. The chain recombines TRBV4-3 with TRBJ1-2; 10 bases align to TRBD1. Trimming took 1 base from V and 5 from J; bases not matched to a gene: 1. The CDR3 spans 14 residues. CDR1 is LGHNA, CDR2 YSLEER, per germline. CDR3 amino acids: CASSQGDRGYGYTF. In nucleotides, the CDR3 is TGCGCCAGCAGCCAAGGGGACAGGGGTTATGGCTACACCTTC.

The chain is built from TRBV29-1 and TRBJ2-1; TRBD1 matches 11 bases. V lost 1 base to trimming and J lost 7 bases; unmatched junction nucleotides: 6. The CDR3 loop spans 15 amino acids. Germline V gene sequence: CDR1 SQVTM, CDR2 ANQGSEA. For the CDR3, the DNA is TGCAGCGTTGAAGGAGGACAGGGGGCGGGAAATGAGCAGTTCTTC. This codes for CSVEGGQGAGNEQFF.

The chain joins TRBV9 to TRBJ2-7, with D maybe TRBD2 (6 bases). The J call is uncertain, as TRBJ2-4 better fits the DNA end. Germline loops: CDR1 SGDLS, CDR2 YYNGEE. CDR3 length equals 15 residues. In DNA, the CDR3 is TGTGCCAGCAGCGTCCGCGGGGAAACCAAAAACATTCAGTACTTC. Translating gives CASSVRGETKNIQYF.

This clonotype was observed a single time. The chain carries TRBV7-2 and TRBJ2-5; possibly TRBD1 for D (7 bases). The J call may be faulty, since TRBJ2-7 better matches the DNA end. This CDR3 comprises 14 residues. Germline-derived CDR1 and CDR2 are SGHTA and FQGNSA. The chain's CDR3 is CASSLGARGDEQYF. The CDR3 DNA is TGTGCCAGCAGCTTAGGGGCCAGGGGGGACGAGCAGTACTTC.

This clonotype has more than one count but fewer than ten. The chain recombines TRBV4-1 with TRBJ2-1; perhaps TRBD1 as D (6 bases). In germline, CDR1 is MGHRA, CDR2 YSYEKL. The CDR3 covers 17 residues. Trimming removed 3 bases at V and 7 bases at J, with 22 bases between. The CDR3 sequence is CASSQAPLTGQGNEQFF. CDR3 bases: TGCGCCAGCAGCCAGGCTCCATTGACAGGTCAGGGAAATGAGCAGTTCTTC.

J is TRBJ2-6 and V is TRBV20-1; D possibly corresponds to TRBD1 (5 bases). The V gene lost 6 bases and the J gene lost 0 bases, with 12 bases spanning the gap. Looked up from germline, CDR1 is DFQATT and CDR2 is SNEGSKA (reference sequence). This CDR3 comprises 15 residues. CDR3 region: CSAQTGTSGANVLTF. CDR3 nucleotide sequence: TGCAGTGCCCAAACAGGCACCTCTGGGGCCAACGTCCTGACTTTC.

The genes are TRBV29-1 and TRBJ2-1, with D unresolved. The CDR3 runs 12 residues. V was pared by 7 bases and J by 6 bases, with 13 bases between. The V gene's germline CDR1 is SQVTM and CDR2 ANQGSEA. The CDR3 sequence is CSAGPSTNEQFF. CDR3 bases: TGCAGCGCCGGCCCCAGCACCAATGAGCAGTTCTTC.

This chain connects TRBV15 to TRBJ2-3; D is perhaps TRBD1 (5 bases). The CDR3 runs to 14 residues. V was clipped by 6 bases and J by 3 bases, with 13 bases between them. Germline V gene lookup returns CDR1 LNHNV and CDR2 YYDKDF (reference sequence). The CDR3 here is CATRPQGRTDTQYF. The CDR3 nucleotides read TGTGCCACCAGGCCCCAGGGTAGGACAGATACGCAGTATTTT.

This clonotype was counted ten times or more. The chain links TRBV4-3 to TRBJ1-2; possible D gene TRBD1, 5 bases. The CDR3 totals 15 residues. Germline values: CDR1 LGHNA, CDR2 YSLEER. V was pared by 0 bases and J by 4 bases, with 12 bases between. CDR3 loop: CASSQDRRGGYGYTF. DNA of the CDR3: TGCGCCAGCAGCCAAGATAGACGGGGCGGCTATGGCTACACCTTC.

The chain is built from TRBV4-2 and TRBJ1-2, with D possibly TRBD1 on 6 matching bases. CDR3 length equals 15 residues. V gave up 1 base and J gave up 7 bases, with 16 bases separating them. The germline V gene has CDR1 LGHNA and CDR2 YNFKEQ. The CDR3 DNA reads TGTGCCAGCAGCCAAGCCGGGCAGGGGTCGGGTGGCTACACCTTC. Protein product: CASSQAGQGSGGYTF.

The V gene is TRBV5-6, the J gene TRBJ2-7; D is uncertain. The V end lost 0 bases, the J end lost 6 bases, and 13 bases lay between the germline ends. The CDR3 has 14 amino acids. The germline V gene has CDR1 SGHDT and CDR2 YYEEEE. In DNA form, the CDR3 reads TGTGCCAGCAGCTTGGGTGGGCTTCAAACCGAGCAGTACTTC. It specifies CASSLGGLQTEQYF.

The chain couples TRBV29-1 to TRBJ1-1, with D hard to call. The CDR3 covers 13 residues. Germline CDR1 is SQVTM and CDR2 is ANQGSEA. V shed 4 bases and J shed 6 bases, with 15 bases lying between them. CDR3 coding DNA: TGCAGCGTTGTGGACCCGTATTCCGCTGAAGCTTTCTTT. Encoded protein: CSVVDPYSAEAFF.